This TCR beta chain was recovered during a study of read filtering for tumor transcriptome and immune sequencing. CDR1 is SGHRS and CDR2 is YFSETQ in the germline V gene. The V gene lost 0 bases and the J gene lost 0 bases, with 6 bases spanning the gap. The CDR3 runs 14 residues. From around 0.4 ug of RNA, a library with molecular barcoded alpha/delta and beta/gamma adaptors was made. Each CDR3 protein gets one entry after TCRdb re-called the reads with MiXCR. The sample has about 130,000 distinct CDR3 sequences; 10% to 15% are singletons. Sequenced material: a population of CD138-negative cells sorted from bone marrow. The V call is TRBV5-1, the J call TRBJ2-5, with D maybe TRBD1 (5 bases). This receptor was obtained from a donor at least 40 years old with multiple myeloma. Here the CDR3 DNA reads TGCGCCAGCAGCTTGGACAGGCACCAAGAGACCCAGTACTTC. This encodes CASSLDRHQETQYF.